The present entry profiles one TCR beta chain with its context. Which antigen it targets is not known. Per-base qualities were not stored, and no clone one base away is much larger. Sample treatment or condition, as interpreted from the label and publication: in vitro stimulation with specific CMV peptide epitopes to enrich CMV-specific T cells. TCRdb names Illumina HiSeq 1500 as the instrument used. The raw public reads went through TCRdb reprocessing: fastp at Q25, MiXCR clone calling, in-frame beta chains kept. Rows with a matching CDR3 protein are joined into one entry that keeps the most common DNA and genes. The sample table holds a few hundred thousand distinct CDR3 sequences, of which just under 40% were seen once. Of the sample, around 48% is held by the ten largest clones. The record originates from a study of T cell repertoires in cytomegalovirus infection (dated by TCRdb to the late 2010s). About the investigation overall: Recently identified HLA-C-restricted CMV epitopes, whose presentation resists viral immunomodulation, were targeted by peptide stimulations together with well-studied HLA-B-restricted epitopes. The HLA type of each donor mattered for the analysis, because public TCR beta signatures pointed to carriage of CMV infection along with the matching HLA type.

Findings and caveats that apply to the study as a whole: The ex vivo response was dominated by HLA-C-restricted CMV-specific TCR beta clonotypes, which also provided the single most frequent clonotype in two of eight donors. Carriers of CMV infection plus the relevant HLA type were discriminated by the cumulative frequency of public TCR beta family members in the study cohort and in an independent 352-donor cohort.

From a lookup of the germline V gene, CDR1 and CDR2 are SGHTA and FQGNSA. Trimming at the junction amounts to 3 bases on V and 9 bases on J, and the germline ends lie 6 bases apart. Taken from cysteine to phenylalanine, the CDR3 has 11 residues. CDR3 DNA is the only sequence kept; it has 33 bases, read in frame from the first base. The chain is made from TRBV7-2 and TRBJ2-1; the D gene cannot be resolved reliably. The sequence was obtained from a human donor in good health (CMV status not recorded). Some clones in this sample may be carry-over from other donors' samples. This specimen was cultured PBMCs, taken from culture after CMV antigen stimulation. The sequenced DNA is TGTGCCAGCAGCTTTTCGATTGAGCAGTTCTTC. This is translated as CASSFSIEQFF.